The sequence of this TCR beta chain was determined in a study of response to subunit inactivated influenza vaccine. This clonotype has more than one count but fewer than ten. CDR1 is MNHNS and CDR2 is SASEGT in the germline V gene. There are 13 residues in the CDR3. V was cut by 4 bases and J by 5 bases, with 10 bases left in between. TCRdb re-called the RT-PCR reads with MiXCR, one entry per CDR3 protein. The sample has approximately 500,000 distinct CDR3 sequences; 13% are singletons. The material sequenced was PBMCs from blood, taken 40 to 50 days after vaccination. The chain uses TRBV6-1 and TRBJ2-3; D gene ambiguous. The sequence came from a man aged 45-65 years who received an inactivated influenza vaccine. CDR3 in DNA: TGTGCCAGCAGTGTGTTAAGGCTAGATACGCAGTATTTT. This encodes CASSVLRLDTQYF.